This T cell receptor beta chain was sequenced during a study of graft-versus-host responses after intestinal transplantation. For the study at large: Among the recipients, all got anti-thymocyte globulin induction and then tacrolimus and steroids for around 3 years. Study-wide findings and caveats: Analysis identified GvH clones in recipient marrow, with some appearing first in ileum or blood. Allograft graft-versus-host to host-versus-graft clonal ratios ran high in patients with graft-donor T cell macrochimerism.

For this clone: The antigen remains unidentified.

The repertoire was sequenced with immunoSEQ multiplex PCR; TCRdb's copy has only in-frame clones and lacks some. The profile shows roughly 92,000 clones, roughly 90% of them singletons. The V end was cut by 6 bases, the J end by 0 bases, with 14 bases between. The CDR3 loop spans 15 amino acids. Germline lookup yields CDR1 SQVTM and CDR2 ANQGSEA. This sequence joins TRBV29-1 and TRBJ2-2; D is ambiguous. This specimen consisted of unstimulated CD4+ T cells sorted from spleen or lymph node cells, obtained before intestinal transplant. The TCR was taken from a human donor who received an intestinal transplant. CDR3 sequence reads: CSVRADTANTGELFF. CDR3 nucleotides: TGCAGCGTCCGAGCCGACACTGCGAACACCGGGGAGCTGTTTTTT.